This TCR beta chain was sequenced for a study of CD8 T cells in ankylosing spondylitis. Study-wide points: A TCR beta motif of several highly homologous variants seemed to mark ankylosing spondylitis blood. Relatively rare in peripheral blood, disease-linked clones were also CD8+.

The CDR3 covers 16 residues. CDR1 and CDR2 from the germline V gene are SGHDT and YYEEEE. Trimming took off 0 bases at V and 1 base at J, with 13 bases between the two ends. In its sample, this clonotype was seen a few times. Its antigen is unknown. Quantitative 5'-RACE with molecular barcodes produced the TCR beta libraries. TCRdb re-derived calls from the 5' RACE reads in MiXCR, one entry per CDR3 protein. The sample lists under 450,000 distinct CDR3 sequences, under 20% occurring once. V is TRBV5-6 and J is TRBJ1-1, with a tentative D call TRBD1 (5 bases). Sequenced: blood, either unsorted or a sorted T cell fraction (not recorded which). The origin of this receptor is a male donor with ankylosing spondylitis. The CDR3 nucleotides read TGTGCCAGCAGCTTGGAAGGGGTGAAAGGGAACACTGAAGCTTTCTTT. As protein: CASSLEGVKGNTEAFF.